This TCR beta chain comes out of a study of CD8 T cells in ankylosing spondylitis. This clonotype was seen ten or more times. Antigen unknown. CDR1 and CDR2 from the germline V gene are SGHRS and YFSETQ. There are 15 residues in the CDR3. Trimming pared 10 bases from V and 0 bases from J, leaving 17 bases between. For TCR beta, libraries came from quantitative 5'-RACE with molecular barcodes. MiXCR was run by TCRdb on the 5' RACE reads, yielding one entry per CDR3 protein. This table has 150,000 to 200,000 distinct CDR3 sequences, around a sixth appearing once. The study's findings and limits: Reportedly, disease-linked clones are significantly enriched in ankylosing spondylitis patients' matched synovial fluid.

The chain links TRBV5-1 to TRBJ2-1; D is unresolved. The clonotype comes from a male donor aged 10-30 years with ankylosing spondylitis or in good health (not recorded which). Sequenced sample: blood, either unsorted or a sorted T cell fraction (not recorded which). This CDR3 reads CASSPTTSSYNEQFF. DNA of the CDR3: TGCGCCTCATCCCCGACCACGAGCTCCTACAATGAGCAGTTCTTC.